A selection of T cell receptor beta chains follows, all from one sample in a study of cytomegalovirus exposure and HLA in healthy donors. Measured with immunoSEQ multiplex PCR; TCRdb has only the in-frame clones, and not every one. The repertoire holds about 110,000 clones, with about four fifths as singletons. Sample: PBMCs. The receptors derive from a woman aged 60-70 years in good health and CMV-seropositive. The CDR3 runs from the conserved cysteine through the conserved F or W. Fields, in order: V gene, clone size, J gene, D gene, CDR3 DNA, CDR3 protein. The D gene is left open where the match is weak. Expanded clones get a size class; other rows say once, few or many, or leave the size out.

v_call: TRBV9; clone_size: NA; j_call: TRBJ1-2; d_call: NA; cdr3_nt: TGTGCCAGCAGCGTCGGGAGGGTGGCCTATGGCTACACCTTC; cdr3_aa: CASSVGRVAYGYTF
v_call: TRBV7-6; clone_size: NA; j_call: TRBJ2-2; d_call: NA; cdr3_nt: TGTGCCAGCAGCTCCTCCTCCGGCGGGGAGCTGTTTTTT; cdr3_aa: CASSSSSGGELFF
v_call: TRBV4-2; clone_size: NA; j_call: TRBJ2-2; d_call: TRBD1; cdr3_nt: TGTGCCAGCAAAAAAGACAGGGGGCGTGTCGGGGAGCTGTTTTTT; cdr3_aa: CASKKDRGRVGELFF
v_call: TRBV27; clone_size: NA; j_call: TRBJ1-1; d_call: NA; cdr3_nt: TGTGCCAGCAGGGGGGAGGGGTACACTGAAGCTTTCTTT; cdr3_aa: CASRGEGYTEAFF
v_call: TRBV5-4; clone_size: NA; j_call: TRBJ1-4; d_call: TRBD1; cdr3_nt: TGTGCCAGCAGCTTGGGTTCCAGGACAGGGCGTAATGAAAAACTGTTTTTT; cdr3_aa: CASSLGSRTGRNEKLFF
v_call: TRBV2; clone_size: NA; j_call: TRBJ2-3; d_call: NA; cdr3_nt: TGTGCCAGCAGATATAGCACAGATACGCAGTATTTT; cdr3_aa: CASRYSTDTQYF
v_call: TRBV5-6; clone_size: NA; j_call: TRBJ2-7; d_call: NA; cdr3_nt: TGTGCCAGCAGCCCACAGGGTTACGAGCAGTACTTC; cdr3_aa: CASSPQGYEQYF
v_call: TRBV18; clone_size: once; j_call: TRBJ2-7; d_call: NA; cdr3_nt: TGTGCCAGCTCACCACCGTCCTTGGGGACTCGCACCGGGCAGTACTTC; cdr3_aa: CASSPPSLGTRTGQYF
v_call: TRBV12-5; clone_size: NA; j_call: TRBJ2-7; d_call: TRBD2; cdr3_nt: TGTGCTAGTGGTTTGGTACTGCTAGCGGGAGGATCCTACGAGCAGTACTTC; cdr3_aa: CASGLVLLAGGSYEQYF
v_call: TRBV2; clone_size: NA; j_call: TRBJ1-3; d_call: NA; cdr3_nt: TGTGCCAGCAGTGCGGTGCGGGGGGCAGCCGGAAACACCATATATTTT; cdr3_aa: CASSAVRGAAGNTIYF
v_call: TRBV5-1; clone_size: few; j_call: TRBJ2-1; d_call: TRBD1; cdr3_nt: TGCGCCAGCAGCTTAGCAGGACAGGGTTACAATGAGCAGTTCTTC; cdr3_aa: CASSLAGQGYNEQFF
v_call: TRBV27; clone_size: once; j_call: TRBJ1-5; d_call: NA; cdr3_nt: TGTGCCAGCAGTTTAGAGGGGGTTAGCAATCAGCCCCAGCATTTT; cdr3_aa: CASSLEGVSNQPQHF
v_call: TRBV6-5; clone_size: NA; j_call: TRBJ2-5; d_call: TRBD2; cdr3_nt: TGTGCCAGCAGTGGCACTAGCGCTCAAGAGACCCAGTACTTC; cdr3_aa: CASSGTSAQETQYF
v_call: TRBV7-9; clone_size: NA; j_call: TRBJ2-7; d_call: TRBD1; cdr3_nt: TGTGCCAGCAGCTTAATGGAAGACAGGGCCCACGAGCAGTACTTC; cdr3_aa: CASSLMEDRAHEQYF
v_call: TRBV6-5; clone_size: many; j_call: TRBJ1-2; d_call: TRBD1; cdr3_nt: TGTGCCAGCAGCAGGGACAGGGGTTCGTTGAATGGCTACACCTTC; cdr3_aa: CASSRDRGSLNGYTF
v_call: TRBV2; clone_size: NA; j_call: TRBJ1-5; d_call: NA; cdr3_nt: TGTGCCAGCAGTGTAGGGACCAGCGGGCAGCCCCAGCATTTT; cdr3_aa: CASSVGTSGQPQHF
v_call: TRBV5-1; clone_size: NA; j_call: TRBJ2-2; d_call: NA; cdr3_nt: TGCGCCAGCAGCCCCTTCGATTCGTACAGGGCGAACACCGGGGAGCTGTTTTTT; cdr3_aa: CASSPFDSYRANTGELFF
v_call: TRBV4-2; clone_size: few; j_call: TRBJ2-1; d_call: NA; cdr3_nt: TGTGCCAGCAGCCAAGAGGGACTCTTACAGTTCTTC; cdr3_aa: CASSQEGLLQFF
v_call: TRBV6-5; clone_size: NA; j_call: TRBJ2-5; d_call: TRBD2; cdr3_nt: TGTGCCAGCAGTCGGCTAGCGGGAGCCCAAGAGACCCAGTACTTC; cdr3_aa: CASSRLAGAQETQYF
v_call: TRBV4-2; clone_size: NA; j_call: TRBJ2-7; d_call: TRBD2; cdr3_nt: TGTGCCAGCAGCAGCCGACCTCCGGGACTAGCGGGAGTTGCCTACGAGCAGTACTTC; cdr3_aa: CASSSRPPGLAGVAYEQYF
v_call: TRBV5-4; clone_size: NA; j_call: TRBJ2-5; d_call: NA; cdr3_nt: TGTGCCAGCAGCTTACCTGGGACTCCGCAAGAGACCCAGTACTTC; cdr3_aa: CASSLPGTPQETQYF
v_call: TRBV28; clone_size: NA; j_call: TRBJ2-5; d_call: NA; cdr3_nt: TGTGCCAGCAGTTTATTCTCTCGTACCCAGTACTTC; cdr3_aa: CASSLFSRTQYF
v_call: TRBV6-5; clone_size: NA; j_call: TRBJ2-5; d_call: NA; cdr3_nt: TGTGCCAGCAGTTACTCGAGCTCCCAGACTTGGGAGACCCAGTACTTC; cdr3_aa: CASSYSSSQTWETQYF
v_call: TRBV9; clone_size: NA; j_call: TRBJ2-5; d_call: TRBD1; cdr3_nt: TGTGCCAGCAGCGTAACGGACAGGGTACAAGAGACCCAGTACTTC; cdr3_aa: CASSVTDRVQETQYF
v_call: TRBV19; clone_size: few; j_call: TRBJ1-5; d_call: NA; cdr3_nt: TGTGCCAGTAGTATCGAATCGGGCAATCAGCCCCAGCATTTT; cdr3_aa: CASSIESGNQPQHF
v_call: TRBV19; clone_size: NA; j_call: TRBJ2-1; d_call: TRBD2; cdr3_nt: TGTGCCAGTAGCGGGGGGAGCTCCTACAATGAGCAGTTCTTC; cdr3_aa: CASSGGSSYNEQFF
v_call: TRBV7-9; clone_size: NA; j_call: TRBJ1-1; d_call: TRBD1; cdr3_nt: TGTGCCAGCAGCTTTCGACAGGGGACGAACACTGAAGCTTTCTTT; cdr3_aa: CASSFRQGTNTEAFF
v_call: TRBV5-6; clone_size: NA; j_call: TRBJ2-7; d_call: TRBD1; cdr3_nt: TGTGCCAGCAGCCGACAGGGCCACGAGCAGTACTTC; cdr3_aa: CASSRQGHEQYF
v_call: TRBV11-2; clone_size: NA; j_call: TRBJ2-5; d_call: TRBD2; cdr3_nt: TGTGCCAGCAGCCAAACGGGACTAGCGGGGGAGACCCAGTACTTC; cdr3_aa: CASSQTGLAGETQYF
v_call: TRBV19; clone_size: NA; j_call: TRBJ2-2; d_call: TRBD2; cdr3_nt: TGTGCCAGTAGGGGGACTAGCGGGCCAACCGGGGAGCTGTTTTTT; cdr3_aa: CASRGTSGPTGELFF
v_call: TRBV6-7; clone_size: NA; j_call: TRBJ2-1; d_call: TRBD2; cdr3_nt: TGTGCCAGCAGTTACCCGAAACTAGCGGGACCGCTTCGGTACAATGAGCAGTTCTTC; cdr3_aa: CASSYPKLAGPLRYNEQFF
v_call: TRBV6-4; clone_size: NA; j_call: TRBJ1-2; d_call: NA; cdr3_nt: TGTGCCAGCAGTGAAGGTCGGTTCAGACATAAGTTCTATGGCTACACCTTC; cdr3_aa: CASSEGRFRHKFYGYTF
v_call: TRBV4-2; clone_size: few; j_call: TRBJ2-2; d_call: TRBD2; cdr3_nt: TGTGCCAGCAGACTAGCGGTTAACACCGGGGAGCTGTTTTTT; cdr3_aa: CASRLAVNTGELFF
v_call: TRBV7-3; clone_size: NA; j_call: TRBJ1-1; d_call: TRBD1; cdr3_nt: TGTGCCAGCAGCTCCGGACAGGTGGGCACTGAAGCTTTCTTT; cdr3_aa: CASSSGQVGTEAFF
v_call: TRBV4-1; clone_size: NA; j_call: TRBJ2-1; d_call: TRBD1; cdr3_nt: TGCGCCAGCAGCCAATCTGGACAGGTTATCGGTGAGCAGTTCTTC; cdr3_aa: CASSQSGQVIGEQFF
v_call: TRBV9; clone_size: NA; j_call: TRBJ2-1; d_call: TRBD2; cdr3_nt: TGTGCCAGCAGCGCGGGACTAGCCAATGAGCAGTTCTTC; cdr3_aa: CASSAGLANEQFF
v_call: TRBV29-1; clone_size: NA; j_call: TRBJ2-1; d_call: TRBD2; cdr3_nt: TGCAGCGGTGGACTAGCGGGGTTGGGTGAGCAGTTCTTC; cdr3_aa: CSGGLAGLGEQFF
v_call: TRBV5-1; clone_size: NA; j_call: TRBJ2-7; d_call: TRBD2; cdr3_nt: TGCGCCAGCAGCGGGACTAGCGGGAGTAGGGAGCAGTACTTC; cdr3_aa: CASSGTSGSREQYF
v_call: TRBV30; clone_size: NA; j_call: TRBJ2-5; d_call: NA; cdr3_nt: TGTGCCTGGAGTGTACTCAGGGGTGAGACCCAGTACTTC; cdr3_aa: CAWSVLRGETQYF
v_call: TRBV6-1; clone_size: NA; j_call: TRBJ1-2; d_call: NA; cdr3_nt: TGTGCCAGCACCCTCCCGGGAGGGAACTATGGCTACACCTTC; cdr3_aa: CASTLPGGNYGYTF
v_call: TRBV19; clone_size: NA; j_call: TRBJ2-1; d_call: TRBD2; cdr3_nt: TGTGCCAGTCAACTAGCGGGAGTTTCCTACAATGAGCAGTTCTTC; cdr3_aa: CASQLAGVSYNEQFF
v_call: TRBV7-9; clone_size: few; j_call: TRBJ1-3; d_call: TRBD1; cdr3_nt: TGTGCCAGCAGCTTAGCCTGGGACAGGGACGAAAACACCATATATTTT; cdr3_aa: CASSLAWDRDENTIYF
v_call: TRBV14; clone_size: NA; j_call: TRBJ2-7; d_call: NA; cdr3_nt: TGTGCCAGCAGCCAAGAGTTCCAACTCACCTACGAGCAGTACTTC; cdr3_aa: CASSQEFQLTYEQYF
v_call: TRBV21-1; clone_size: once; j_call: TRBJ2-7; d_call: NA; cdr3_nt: TGTGCCAGCAGCAAATCCAGCGGGAGCTGCTACGAGCAGTACTTC; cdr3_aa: CASSKSSGSCYEQYF
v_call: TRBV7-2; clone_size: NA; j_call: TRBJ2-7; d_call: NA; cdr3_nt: TGTGCCAGCAGCTCGGTAGCCATCCCTTCCTACGAGCAGTACTTC; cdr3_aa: CASSSVAIPSYEQYF
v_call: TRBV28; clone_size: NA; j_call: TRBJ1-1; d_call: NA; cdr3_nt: TGTGCCAGCAGCATCCGGGGGGGGATGAATGAAGCTTTCTTT; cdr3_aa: CASSIRGGMNEAFF
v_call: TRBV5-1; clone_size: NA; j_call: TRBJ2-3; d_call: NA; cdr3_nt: TGCGCCAGCAGCTTGTTCTCTTCGCTGGCGGGCTACACAGATACGCAGTATTTT; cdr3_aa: CASSLFSSLAGYTDTQYF